This T cell receptor beta chain was obtained from a study of naive and memory T cell subsets. In its sample, this clonotype was seen a few times. The antigen is unknown. After CD4 positive bead selection, the CD4-negative fraction gave CD8 T cells. Four subsets defined by CD45RA and CD27 were sorted after CD3, CD4, CD8 and live/dead staining. V dropped 4 bases and J dropped 5 bases, with 16 bases sitting between them. Germline CDR1 reads SGHRS; CDR2 reads YFSETQ. This CDR3 has 14 amino acids. Study results and caveats: TCR counts from RNA may reflect activation-linked expression changes. Possibly reflecting memory cells re-expressing CD45RA, a few larger clonotypes occurred in naive repertoires, especially CD8.

Both TRBC1 and TRBC2 were covered by a beta constant-region primer of two equimolar oligonucleotides. Nested alpha and beta constant-region primers with the SP2 primer drove four PCR rounds on ligated cDNA. TCRdb used MiXCR to reprocess the UMI-ligation and nested PCR reads, holding one entry per CDR3 protein. The sample has 80,000 to 95,000 distinct CDR3 sequences, 9% to 9.5% seen once. The chain uses TRBV5-1 and TRBJ2-7; weak D call: TRBD2 (5 bases). The sequence was collected from a human donor in good health. The specimen sequenced was naive CD8+ T cells from blood. The CDR3 protein is CASSPSRRWDEQYF. In DNA form, the CDR3 reads TGCGCCAGCAGCCCATCTAGGAGGTGGGACGAGCAGTACTTC. The full variable domain, with the rest looked up from reference TRBV5-1 and TRBJ2-7, is KAGVTQTPRYLIKTRGQQVTLSCSPISGHRSVSWYQQTPGQGLQFLFEYFSETQRNKGNFPGRFSGRQFSNSRSEMNVSTLELGDSALYLCASSPSRRWDEQYFGPGTRLTVT.